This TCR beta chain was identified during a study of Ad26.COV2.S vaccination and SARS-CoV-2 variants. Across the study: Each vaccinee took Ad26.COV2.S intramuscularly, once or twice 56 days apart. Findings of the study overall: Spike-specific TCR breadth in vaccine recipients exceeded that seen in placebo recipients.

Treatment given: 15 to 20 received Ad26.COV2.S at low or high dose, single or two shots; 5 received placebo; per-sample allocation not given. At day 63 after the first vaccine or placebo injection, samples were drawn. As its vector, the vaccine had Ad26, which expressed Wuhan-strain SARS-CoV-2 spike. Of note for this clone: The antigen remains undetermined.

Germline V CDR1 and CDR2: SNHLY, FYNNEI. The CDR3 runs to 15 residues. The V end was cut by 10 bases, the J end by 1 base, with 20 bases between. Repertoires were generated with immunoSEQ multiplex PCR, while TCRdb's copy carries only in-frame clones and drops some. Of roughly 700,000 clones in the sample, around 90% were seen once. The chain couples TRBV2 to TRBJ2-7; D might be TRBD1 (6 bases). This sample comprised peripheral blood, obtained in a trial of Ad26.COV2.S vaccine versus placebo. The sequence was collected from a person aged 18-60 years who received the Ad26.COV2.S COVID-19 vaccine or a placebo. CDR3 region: CATIKDSQTSYEQYF. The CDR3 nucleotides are TGTGCCACCATCAAGGACAGCCAAACTTCCTACGAGCAGTACTTC.